The next 3 T cell receptor beta chains were all read from a single sample in a study of CD8 T cells in Susac syndrome. Random hexamers primed reverse transcription of roughly 0.5 to 1 ug RNA. Via MiXCR, TCRdb re-called the immunoSEQ multiplex PCR reads, giving one row per CDR3 protein. The table has approximately 160,000 distinct CDR3 sequences, roughly 95% seen once. The sequencing sample was made of CD4+ T cells from PBMCs. The source is a human donor with Susac syndrome.

V gene TRBV20-1 combines with J gene TRBJ2-7; either TRBD1 or TRBD2 may fit D (6 bases each). V lost 3 bases, J lost 7 bases, and 16 bases lay in between. The V gene's germline CDR1 is DFQATT and CDR2 SNEGSKA (reference sequence). The CDR3 covers 13 residues. For the CDR3, the DNA is TGCAGTGCTAGCGGGTGGGGGGCTACGGAGCAGTACTTC. Its protein is CSASGWGATEQYF.

The chain combines TRBV29-1 with TRBJ1-3; no firm D call. Trimming shortened V by 0 bases and J by 0 bases, and 12 bases separated the two germline ends. The CDR3 spans 16 residues. Germline-derived CDR1 and CDR2 are SQVTM and ANQGSEA. In DNA, the CDR3 is TGCAGCGTTGAAGATCGGTCCGGGAGCTCTGGAAACACCATATATTTT. Residues: CSVEDRSGSSGNTIYF.

V gene TRBV6-5 combines with J gene TRBJ1-6, with TRBD1 matching 10 bases. Germline CDR1 reads MNHEY; CDR2 reads SVGAGI. The V gene end was trimmed by 2 bases and the J gene end by 11 bases; junction bases not matched to a gene: 6. The CDR3 consists of 15 residues. CDR3 in amino acids: CASSYGGQGLPPLHF. CDR3 DNA sequence: TGTGCCAGCAGTTACGGGGGACAGGGGCTGCCACCCCTCCACTTT.